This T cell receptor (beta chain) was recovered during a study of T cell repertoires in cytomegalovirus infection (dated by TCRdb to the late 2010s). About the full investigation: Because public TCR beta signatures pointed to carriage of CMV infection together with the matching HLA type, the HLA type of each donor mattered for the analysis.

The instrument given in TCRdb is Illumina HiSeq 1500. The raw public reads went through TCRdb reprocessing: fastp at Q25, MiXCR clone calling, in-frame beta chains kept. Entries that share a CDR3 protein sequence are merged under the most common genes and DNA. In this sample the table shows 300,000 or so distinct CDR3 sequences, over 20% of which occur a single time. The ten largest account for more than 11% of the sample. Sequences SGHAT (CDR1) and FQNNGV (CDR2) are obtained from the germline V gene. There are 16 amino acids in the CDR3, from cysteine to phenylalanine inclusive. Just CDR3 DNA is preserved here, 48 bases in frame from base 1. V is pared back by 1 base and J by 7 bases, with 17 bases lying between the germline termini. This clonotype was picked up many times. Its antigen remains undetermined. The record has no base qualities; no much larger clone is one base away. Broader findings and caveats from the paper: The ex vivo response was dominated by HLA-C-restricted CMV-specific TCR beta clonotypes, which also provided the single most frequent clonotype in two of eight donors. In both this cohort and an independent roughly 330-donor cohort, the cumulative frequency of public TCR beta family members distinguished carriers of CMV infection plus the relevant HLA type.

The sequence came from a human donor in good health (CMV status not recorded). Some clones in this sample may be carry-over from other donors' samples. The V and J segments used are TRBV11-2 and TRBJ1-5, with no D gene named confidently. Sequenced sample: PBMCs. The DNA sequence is TGTGCCAGCAGCTTAGGGAGTCCCACGGAGGGACAGCCCCAGCATTTT. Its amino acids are CASSLGSPTEGQPQHF.